This T cell receptor (beta chain) was recorded in a study of T cell responses to AZD1222 COVID-19 vaccine. Only in-frame clones appear in the TCRdb table, and some are missing; sequencing was by immunoSEQ multiplex PCR. Seen here are 85,000 to 130,000 clones, roughly 89% observed once, and the top ten hold approximately 15%. The CDR3 is 13 amino acids. Between the trimmed V and J ends, which lost 3 bases and 3 bases, there was a span of 8 bases. Per germline, CDR1 SGHTA and CDR2 FQGNSA. This specimen consisted of peripheral blood, obtained on day 0 of AZD1222 vaccination. The rearrangement uses TRBV7-2 and TRBJ1-2; no clear D. The origin of this receptor is an adult in good health. The CDR3 region is CASSLGVDYGYTF. The CDR3 bases are TGTGCCAGCAGCTTGGGTGTTGACTATGGCTACACCTTC.